This TCR beta chain is from a study of early T cells in non-severe SARS-CoV-2 infection. Study overall: Bulk RNA isolated from unsorted whole blood underwent sequencing; chains were not paired.

V gave up 5 bases and J gave up 5 bases, with 10 bases separating them. Germline CDR1 SGHTA, CDR2 FQGTGA. The CDR3 covers 13 residues. The TCR library protocol attached unique molecular identifiers to the individual cDNA molecules. TCRdb analysed the 5' RACE reads with MiXCR anew, one entry per CDR3 protein. The data contain 69,000 or so distinct CDR3 sequences, about 10% of them seen just once; the ten biggest clones take up 5.9%. This chain uses TRBV7-3 with TRBJ2-1; D may be TRBD1 (6 bases). The source of this sequence is an adult who was a healthcare worker with PCR-confirmed SARS-CoV-2 infection or an uninfected control (not recorded which). The sample was whole blood. In DNA, the CDR3 is TGTGCCAGCAGCCTCCGGACAGACAATGAGCAGTTCTTC. This encodes CASSLRTDNEQFF.